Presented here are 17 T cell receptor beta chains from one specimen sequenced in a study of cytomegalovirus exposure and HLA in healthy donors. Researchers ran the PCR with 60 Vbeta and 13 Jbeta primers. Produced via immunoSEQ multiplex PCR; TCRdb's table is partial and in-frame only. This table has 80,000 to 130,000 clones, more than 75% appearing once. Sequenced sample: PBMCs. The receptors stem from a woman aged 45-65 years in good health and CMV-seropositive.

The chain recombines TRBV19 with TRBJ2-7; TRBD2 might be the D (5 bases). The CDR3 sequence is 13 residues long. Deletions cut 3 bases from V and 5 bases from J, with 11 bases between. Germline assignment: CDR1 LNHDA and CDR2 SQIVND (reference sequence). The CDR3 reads CASSIGIGNEQYF. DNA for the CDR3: TGTGCCAGTAGTATCGGGATTGGAAACGAGCAGTACTTC.

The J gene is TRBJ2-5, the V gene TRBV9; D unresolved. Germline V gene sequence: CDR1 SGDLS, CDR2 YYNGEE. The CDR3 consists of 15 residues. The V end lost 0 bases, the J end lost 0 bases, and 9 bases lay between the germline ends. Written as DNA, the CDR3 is TGTGCCAGCAGCGTAGGTCAGTTTGACCAAGAGACCCAGTACTTC. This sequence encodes CASSVGQFDQETQYF. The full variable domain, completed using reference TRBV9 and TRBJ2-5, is DSGVTQTPKHLITATGQRVTLRCSPRSGDLSVYWYQQSLDQGLQFLIQYYNGEERAKGNILERFSAQQFPDLHSELNLSSLELGDSALYFCASSVGQFDQETQYFGPGTRLLVL.

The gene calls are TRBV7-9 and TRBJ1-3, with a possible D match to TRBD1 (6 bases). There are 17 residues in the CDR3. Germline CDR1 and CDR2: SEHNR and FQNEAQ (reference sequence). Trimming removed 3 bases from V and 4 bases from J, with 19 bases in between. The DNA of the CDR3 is TGTGCCAGCAGCTTGGGTCTTTCACAGGGAAAGGGAAACACCATATATTTT. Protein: CASSLGLSQGKGNTIYF.

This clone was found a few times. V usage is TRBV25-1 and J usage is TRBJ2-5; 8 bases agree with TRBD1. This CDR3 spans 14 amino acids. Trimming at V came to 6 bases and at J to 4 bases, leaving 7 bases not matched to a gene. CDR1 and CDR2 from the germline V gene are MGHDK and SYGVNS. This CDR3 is CASSPRTGRETQYF. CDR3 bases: TGTGCCAGCAGCCCGAGGACAGGGCGAGAGACCCAGTACTTC.

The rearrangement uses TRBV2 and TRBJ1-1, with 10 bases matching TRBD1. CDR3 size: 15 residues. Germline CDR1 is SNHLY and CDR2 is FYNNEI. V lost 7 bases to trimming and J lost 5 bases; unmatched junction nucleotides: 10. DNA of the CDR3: TGTGCCAGCACCGGGGCCGGGACAGGGGTTACTGAAGCTTTCTTT. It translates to CASTGAGTGVTEAFF.

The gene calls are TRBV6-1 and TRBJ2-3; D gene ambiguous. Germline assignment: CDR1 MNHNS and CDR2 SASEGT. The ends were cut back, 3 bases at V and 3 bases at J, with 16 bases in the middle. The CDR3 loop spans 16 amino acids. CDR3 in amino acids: CASSELERPMTDTQYF. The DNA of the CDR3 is TGTGCCAGCAGTGAGCTGGAGAGGCCAATGACAGATACGCAGTATTTT.

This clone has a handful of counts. The CDR3 DNA reads as TGTGCCAGCAGTGTAGAACCTTTCCAGCCCCAGCATTTT. Translation: CASSVEPFQPQHF. V is TRBV6-1 and J is TRBJ1-5; no firm D call. Germline V CDR1 and CDR2: MNHNS, SASEGT. This CDR3 has 13 residues. The V end was cut by 4 bases, the J end by 7 bases, with 11 bases between.

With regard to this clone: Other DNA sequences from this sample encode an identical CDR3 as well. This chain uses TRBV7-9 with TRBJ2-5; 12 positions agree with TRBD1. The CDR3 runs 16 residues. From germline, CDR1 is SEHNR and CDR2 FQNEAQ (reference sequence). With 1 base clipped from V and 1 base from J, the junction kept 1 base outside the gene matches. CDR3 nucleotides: TGTGCCAGCAGCTTAGGGGACAGGGGGCTCCAAGAGACCCAGTACTTC. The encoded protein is CASSLGDRGLQETQYF.

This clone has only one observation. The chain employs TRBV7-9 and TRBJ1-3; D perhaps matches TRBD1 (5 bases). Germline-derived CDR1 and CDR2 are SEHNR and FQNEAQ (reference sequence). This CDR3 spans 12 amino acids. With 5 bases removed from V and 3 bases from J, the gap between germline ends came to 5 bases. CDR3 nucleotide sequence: TGTGCCAGCAGCCAGGGTGGAAACACCATATATTTT. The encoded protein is CASSQGGNTIYF.

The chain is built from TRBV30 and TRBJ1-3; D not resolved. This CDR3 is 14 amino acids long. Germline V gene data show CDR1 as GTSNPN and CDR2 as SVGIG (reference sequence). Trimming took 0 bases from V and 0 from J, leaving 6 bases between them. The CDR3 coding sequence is TGTGCCTGGAGTGTTAGTTACTCTGGAAACACCATATATTTT. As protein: CAWSVSYSGNTIYF. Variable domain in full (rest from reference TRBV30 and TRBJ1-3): SQTIHQWPATLVQPVGSPLSLECTVEGTSNPNLYWYRQAAGRGLQLLFYSVGIGQISSEVPQNLSASRPQDRQFILSSKKLLLSDSGFYLCAWSVSYSGNTIYFGEGSWLTVV.

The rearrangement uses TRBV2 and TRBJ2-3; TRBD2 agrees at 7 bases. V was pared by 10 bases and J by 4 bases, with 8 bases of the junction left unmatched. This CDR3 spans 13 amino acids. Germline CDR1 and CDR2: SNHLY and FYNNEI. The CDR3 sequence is CATYGGGADTQYF. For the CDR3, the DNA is TGTGCCACCTATGGGGGAGGGGCAGATACGCAGTATTTT.

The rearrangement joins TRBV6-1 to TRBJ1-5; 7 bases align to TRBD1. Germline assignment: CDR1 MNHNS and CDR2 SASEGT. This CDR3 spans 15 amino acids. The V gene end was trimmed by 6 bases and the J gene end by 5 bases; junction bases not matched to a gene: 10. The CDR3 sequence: CASREPGTVYQPQHF. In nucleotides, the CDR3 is TGTGCCAGCAGGGAACCAGGGACAGTCTATCAGCCCCAGCATTTT.

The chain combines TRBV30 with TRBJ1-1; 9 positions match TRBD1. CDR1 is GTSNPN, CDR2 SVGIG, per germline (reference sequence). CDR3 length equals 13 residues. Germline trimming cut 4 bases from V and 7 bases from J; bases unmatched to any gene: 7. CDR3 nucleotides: TGTGCCTGGATCCCGACAGGGGGAGATGAAGCTTTCTTT. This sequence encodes CAWIPTGGDEAFF.

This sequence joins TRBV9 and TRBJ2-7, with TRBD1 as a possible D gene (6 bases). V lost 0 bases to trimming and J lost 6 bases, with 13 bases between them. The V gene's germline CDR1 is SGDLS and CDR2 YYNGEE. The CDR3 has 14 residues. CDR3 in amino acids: CASSVGTVNPEQYF. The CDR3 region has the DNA TGTGCCAGCAGCGTAGGGACAGTTAACCCCGAGCAGTACTTC.

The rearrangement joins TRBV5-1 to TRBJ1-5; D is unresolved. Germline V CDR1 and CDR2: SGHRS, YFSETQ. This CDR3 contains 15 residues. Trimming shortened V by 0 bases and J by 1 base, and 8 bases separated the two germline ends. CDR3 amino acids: CASSLGEGSNQPQHF. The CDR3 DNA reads TGCGCCAGCAGCTTGGGGGAGGGAAGCAATCAGCCCCAGCATTTT. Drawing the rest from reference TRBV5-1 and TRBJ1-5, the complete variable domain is KAGVTQTPRYLIKTRGQQVTLSCSPISGHRSVSWYQQTPGQGLQFLFEYFSETQRNKGNFPGRFSGRQFSNSRSEMNVSTLELGDSALYLCASSLGEGSNQPQHFGDGTRLSIL.

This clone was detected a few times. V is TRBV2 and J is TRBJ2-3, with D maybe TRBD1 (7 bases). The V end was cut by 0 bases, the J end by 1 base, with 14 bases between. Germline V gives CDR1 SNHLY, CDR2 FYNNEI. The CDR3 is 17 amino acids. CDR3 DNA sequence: TGTGCCAGCAGTGAAGCGCGGGGACAGCCCCGCACAGATACGCAGTATTTT. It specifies CASSEARGQPRTDTQYF.

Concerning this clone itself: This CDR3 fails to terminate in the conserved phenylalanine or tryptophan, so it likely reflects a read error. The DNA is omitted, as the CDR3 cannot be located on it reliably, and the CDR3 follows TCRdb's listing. The CDR3 spells CASSGPGTGVHE. The chain uses TRBV6-1 and TRBJ1-6; the table calls TRBD1, which could not be checked here. The germline CDR1 and CDR2 sequences are MNHNS and SASEGT. The CDR3 spans 12 residues, counting both ends.